What follows describes a single T cell receptor (beta chain). CDR3 length equals 12 residues. Trimming took off 4 bases at V and 7 bases at J, with 8 bases between the two ends. Germline CDR1 and CDR2: MGHDK and SYGVNS. The entry originates in a study of PD-1 blockade in mismatch repair-deficient tumors. Looking at the study overall: Patients had around 11 mismatch repair-deficient cancer types, all previously treated and progressing.

Every patient had mismatch repair deficiency by PCR or immunohistochemistry. The data were produced by immunoSEQ multiplex PCR, yet TCRdb's version contains in-frame clones alone and is incomplete. Of about 68,000 clones in the sample, around four fifths are singletons; the top ten hold roughly 5.1%. The rearrangement joins TRBV25-1 to TRBJ2-1; the D gene is possibly TRBD2 (6 bases). The TCR originated in an adult with mismatch repair-deficient cancer. Sequencing used peripheral blood, obtained 2 weeks after starting pembrolizumab. The CDR3 nucleotides read TGTGCCAGCAGTGTAGCGGAGAATGAGCAGTTCTTC. It codes for CASSVAENEQFF.